This T cell receptor beta chain was captured by sequencing in a study of blood T cells in healthy people across ages. Study-level information: About one barcoded beta molecule per two T cells was the capture yield of template switching.

With a J-beta primer mix and a sample-barcoded 5' primer, a second PCR ran 7 to 11 cycles. TCRdb redid the calling of the 5' RACE reads with MiXCR, one entry per CDR3 protein. The sample yields about 1,400,000 distinct CDR3 sequences, 45% to 70% seen once. This CDR3 region has 15 residues. Germline assignment: CDR1 GTSNPN and CDR2 SVGIG (reference sequence). Material: blood. The receptor was derived from a man younger than 35 in good health. The J gene is TRBJ2-4, the V gene TRBV30; D possibly matches TRBD1 or TRBD2 (6 bases each). The closer fit of TRBJ2-7 to the DNA end suggests the J call may be wrong. The CDR3 region is CAWSALGGSRGEQYF. CDR3 nucleotide sequence: TGTGCCTGGAGCGCCCTAGGGGGGTCTAGGGGCGAGCAGTACTTC.